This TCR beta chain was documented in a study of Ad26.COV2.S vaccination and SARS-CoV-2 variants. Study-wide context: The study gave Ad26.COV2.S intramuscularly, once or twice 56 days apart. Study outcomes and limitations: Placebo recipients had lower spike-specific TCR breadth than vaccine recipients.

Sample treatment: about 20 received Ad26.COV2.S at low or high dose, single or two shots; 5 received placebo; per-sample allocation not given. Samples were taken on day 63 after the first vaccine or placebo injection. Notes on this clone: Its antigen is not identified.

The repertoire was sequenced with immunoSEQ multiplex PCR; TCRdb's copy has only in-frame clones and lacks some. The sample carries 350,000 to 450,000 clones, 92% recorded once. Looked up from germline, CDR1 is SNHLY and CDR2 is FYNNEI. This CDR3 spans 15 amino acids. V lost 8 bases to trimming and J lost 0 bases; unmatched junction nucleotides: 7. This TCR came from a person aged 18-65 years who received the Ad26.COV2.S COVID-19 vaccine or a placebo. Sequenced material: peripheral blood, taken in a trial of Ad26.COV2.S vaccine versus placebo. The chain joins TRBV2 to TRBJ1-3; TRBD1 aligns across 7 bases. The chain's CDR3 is CASRRQGNSGNTIYF. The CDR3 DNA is TGTGCCAGCCGACGACAGGGCAACTCTGGAAACACCATATATTTT.